This passage covers 17 T cell receptor beta chains from one sample sequenced in a study of Ad26.COV2.S vaccination and SARS-CoV-2 variants (dated by TCRdb to about 2021). The label giving this sample's treatment or condition can be read as: roughly 20 received Ad26.COV2.S at low or high dose, single or two shots; 5 received placebo; per-sample allocation not given. Repertoires of vaccine and placebo recipients were sequenced from samples collected on day 63 after the first injection. Library generation was performed with the immunoSEQ multiplex PCR assay. As stored in TCRdb, this immuneACCESS dataset retains in-frame rearrangements with V and J assigned. A fraction of the clones does not appear; measured against another copy, unresolved V genes explain less than half of the discrepancy, and the remainder lacks a known reason. Present in this sample are hundreds of thousands of clones, 70% to 90% of which were seen just once. Of the sample, approximately 3.5% falls within the top ten clones.

Material: peripheral blood, obtained in a trial of Ad26.COV2.S vaccine versus placebo. The receptors were gathered from a person between 18 and 65 years old who received the Ad26.COV2.S COVID-19 vaccine or a placebo.

This clone was seen once. This chain uses TRBV28 with TRBJ2-7, with TRBD1 matching 10 bases. From germline, CDR1 is MDHEN and CDR2 SYDVKM. Trimming cost V 11 bases and J 3 bases; bases outside gene matches: 13. CDR3 size: 15 residues. This CDR3 reads CAVQLPRTGGYEQYF. CDR3 bases: TGTGCCGTACAACTGCCCCGGACAGGGGGCTACGAGCAGTACTTC.

This clone has only a few counts. This rearrangement joins TRBV10-2 to TRBJ2-7, with D possibly being TRBD2 (6 bases). Germline assignment: CDR1 WSHSY and CDR2 SAAADI. The CDR3 is 16 residues long. V dropped 3 bases and J dropped 0 bases, with 15 bases sitting between them. The chain's CDR3 is CASSDFPGLSSYEQYF. Written as DNA, the CDR3 is TGCGCCAGCAGTGATTTTCCGGGACTCAGCTCCTACGAGCAGTACTTC.

This clone was recorded only once. CDR3 coding DNA: TGTGCCAGCAGCTTCCGCCCTGAACTAGGGGGAGAGCAGTACTTC. Its protein is CASSFRPELGGEQYF. The V gene is TRBV13, the J gene TRBJ2-7; a weak D match, TRBD1 (6 bases). Germline assignment: CDR1 PRHDT and CDR2 FYEKMQ (reference sequence). With 3 bases removed from V and 7 bases from J, the gap between germline ends came to 19 bases. The CDR3 is made up of 15 amino acids. The whole variable domain, filled in from reference TRBV13 and TRBJ2-7, reads AAGVIQSPRHLIKEKRETATLKCYPIPRHDTVYWYQQGPGQDPQFLISFYEKMQSDKGSIPDRFSAQQFSDYHSELNMSSLELGDSALYFCASSFRPELGGEQYFGPGTRLTVT.

The chain employs TRBV5-4 and TRBJ2-7; D remains ambiguous. Trimming left V 5 bases short and J 2 bases short, with 14 bases between. Germline lookup yields CDR1 SGHNT and CDR2 YYREEE (reference sequence). CDR3 size: 14 residues. CDR3 region: CASSLSYGPYEQYF. The CDR3 region has the DNA TGTGCCAGCAGTTTAAGCTACGGACCCTACGAGCAGTACTTC.

The table lists this clone with a count of one. V is TRBV5-6 and J is TRBJ1-6; weak D call: TRBD1 (5 bases). V lost 4 bases to trimming and J lost 0 bases, with 14 bases between them. This CDR3 contains 17 residues. Germline lookup yields CDR1 SGHDT and CDR2 YYEEEE. The CDR3 sequence: CASSLGGRSSYNSPLHF. In nucleotides, the CDR3 is TGTGCCAGCAGCCTTGGGGGGAGGAGCTCCTATAATTCACCCCTCCACTTT.

This clone came up once. Other DNA sequences in this sample translate to the same CDR3. The V and J genes are TRBV5-6 and TRBJ2-7; D gene ambiguous. Germline V gives CDR1 SGHDT, CDR2 YYEEEE. The CDR3 extends over 13 amino acids. V lost 4 bases and J lost 0, with 8 bases in between. CDR3 nucleotides: TGTGCCAGCAGCCTGGGAAGCTCCTACGAGCAGTACTTC. Translated, it gives CASSLGSSYEQYF.

The rearrangement joins TRBV7-2 to TRBJ2-3, with 11 bases that match TRBD2. Germline CDR1 reads SGHTA; CDR2 reads FQGNSA. Germline trimming cut 2 bases from V and 1 base from J; bases unmatched to any gene: 5. This CDR3 contains 17 residues. The CDR3 sequence: CASSLLDSGRGTDTQYF. CDR3 in DNA: TGTGCCAGCAGCTTATTGGATAGCGGGAGGGGCACAGATACGCAGTATTTT.

The chain combines TRBV6-1 with TRBJ1-5, with D possibly matching TRBD1 (5 bases). The CDR3 contains 14 residues. V was trimmed by 6 bases and J by 2 bases, leaving 11 bases between them. CDR1 and CDR2 (germline): MNHNS, SASEGT. The CDR3 DNA sequence: TGTGCCAGCAGACCCGCGGGGCGCAATCAGCCCCAGCATTTT. This translates into CASRPAGRNQPQHF.

The CDR3 reads CASSQPGQLTYEQYF. The DNA of the CDR3 is TGTGCCAGCAGCCAACCGGGACAGTTGACCTACGAGCAGTACTTC. The chain couples TRBV3-1 (or the pseudogene TRBV3-2) to TRBJ2-7; 7 nucleotides line up with TRBD1. Germline trimming cut 2 bases from V and 2 bases from J; bases unmatched to any gene: 6. The germline CDR1 and CDR2 sequences are LGHDT and YNNKEL (reference sequence). The CDR3 consists of 15 residues.

This chain connects TRBV7-8 to TRBJ1-1; unclear D gene. Deletions cut 5 bases from V and 0 bases from J, with 7 bases between. This CDR3 spans 13 amino acids. Germline-derived CDR1 and CDR2 are SGHVS and FQNEAQ. The CDR3 region is CASSVSMNTEAFF. CDR3 DNA: TGTGCCAGCAGCGTCAGCATGAACACTGAAGCTTTCTTT.

This chain links TRBV30 with TRBJ1-3; D remains unclear. Trimming left V 4 bases short and J 2 bases short, with 15 bases between. This CDR3 region has 15 residues. Germline V gene lookup returns CDR1 GTSNPN and CDR2 SVGIG (reference sequence). The CDR3 protein is CAWNTRGFPGNTIYF. CDR3 in DNA: TGTGCCTGGAACACTCGAGGGTTCCCTGGAAACACCATATATTTT. The full variable domain, completed using reference TRBV30 and TRBJ1-3, is SQTIHQWPATLVQPVGSPLSLECTVEGTSNPNLYWYRQAAGRGLQLLFYSVGIGQISSEVPQNLSASRPQDRQFILSSKKLLLSDSGFYLCAWNTRGFPGNTIYFGEGSWLTVV.

V is TRBV6-5 and J is TRBJ1-1; 7 bases line up with TRBD1. The junction had 8 bases not matched to a gene; V was cut back by 6 bases and J by 7 bases. This CDR3 is built from 13 residues. Per germline, CDR1 MNHEY and CDR2 SVGAGI. The CDR3 region is CASRMPGQLEAFF. In DNA form, the CDR3 reads TGTGCCAGCAGGATGCCGGGACAGCTTGAAGCTTTCTTT.

The J gene is TRBJ2-3, the V gene TRBV19, with D perhaps matching TRBD2 (5 bases). Looked up from germline, CDR1 is LNHDA and CDR2 is SQIVND (reference sequence). The CDR3 consists of 14 residues. The V end was cut by 6 bases, the J end by 3 bases, with 13 bases between. The CDR3 DNA reads as TGTGCCAGTAGCAGAGCTCCGGGGACAGATACGCAGTATTTT. It codes for CASSRAPGTDTQYF.

V is TRBV11-2 and J is TRBJ2-3, with D possibly being TRBD2 (6 bases). The CDR3 loop spans 14 amino acids. Germline CDR1 and CDR2: SGHAT and FQNNGV. The ends were cut back, 0 bases at V and 6 bases at J, with 10 bases in the middle. The CDR3 loop is CASSLDLGGDTQYF. CDR3 nucleotide sequence: TGTGCCAGCAGCTTAGATTTGGGAGGCGATACGCAGTATTTT. Supplemented by reference TRBV11-2 and TRBJ2-3, the full variable domain reads EAGVAQSPRYKIIEKRQSVAFWCNPISGHATLYWYQQILGQGPKLLIQFQNNGVVDDSQLPKDRFSAERLKGVDSTLKIQPAKLEDSAVYLCASSLDLGGDTQYFGPGTRLTVL.

V gene TRBV27 combines with J gene TRBJ2-1; 7 bases map to TRBD1. CDR3 size: 16 residues. Germline assignment: CDR1 MNHEY and CDR2 SMNVEV (reference sequence). J gave up 0 bases and V 8 bases, and 10 bases lay outside the gene matches. Here the CDR3 reads CASHPLAGGSYNEQFF. The CDR3 DNA reads as TGTGCCAGCCACCCTCTCGCAGGGGGCTCCTACAATGAGCAGTTCTTC.

The V gene is TRBV20-1, the J gene TRBJ2-3; tentatively, D is TRBD2 (7 bases). Trimming removed 3 bases from V and 3 bases from J, with 16 bases in between. This CDR3 is built from 15 residues. Germline V gives CDR1 DFQATT, CDR2 SNEGSKA (reference sequence). Here the CDR3 reads CSASGGGRGTDTQYF. Here the CDR3 DNA reads TGCAGTGCTAGTGGGGGCGGGAGAGGAACAGATACGCAGTATTTT.

The CDR3 region is CASSPVRDPLTDTQYF. In DNA, the CDR3 is TGTGCCAGCAGCCCAGTCCGGGACCCGCTCACAGATACGCAGTATTTT. This chain connects TRBV7-2 to TRBJ2-3; tentatively, D is TRBD1 or TRBD2 (5 bases each). V lost 5 bases and J 2 bases, leaving 17 bases between the germline ends. The length of the CDR3 is 16 residues. The V gene's germline CDR1 is SGHTA and CDR2 FQGNSA.